This entry concerns a single TCR beta chain. Its antigen is not known. These data originate in a study of cytomegalovirus exposure and HLA in healthy donors. The study, taken as a whole, reports: It was confirmed in vitro that a few of the CMV-associated chains were specific for CMV antigens.

The CDR3 contains 19 residues. TCRdb keeps only in-frame clones here, not all; method: immunoSEQ multiplex PCR. The sample records 230,000 or so clones, around nine tenths being singletons. The rearrangement uses TRBV21-1 and TRBJ2-3; no check of the table's D call, TRBD2, against the DNA was made. TRBV21-1 constitutes a pseudogene. Sequencing input: PBMCs. The receptor comes from a woman aged 18-35 years in good health and CMV-seronegative. The CDR3 loop is CASGLEVPGLAGESDTQYF. CDR3 DNA: TGTGCCAGTGGGTTAGAAGTCCCGGGACTAGCGGGAGAGTCAGATACGCAGTATTTT.